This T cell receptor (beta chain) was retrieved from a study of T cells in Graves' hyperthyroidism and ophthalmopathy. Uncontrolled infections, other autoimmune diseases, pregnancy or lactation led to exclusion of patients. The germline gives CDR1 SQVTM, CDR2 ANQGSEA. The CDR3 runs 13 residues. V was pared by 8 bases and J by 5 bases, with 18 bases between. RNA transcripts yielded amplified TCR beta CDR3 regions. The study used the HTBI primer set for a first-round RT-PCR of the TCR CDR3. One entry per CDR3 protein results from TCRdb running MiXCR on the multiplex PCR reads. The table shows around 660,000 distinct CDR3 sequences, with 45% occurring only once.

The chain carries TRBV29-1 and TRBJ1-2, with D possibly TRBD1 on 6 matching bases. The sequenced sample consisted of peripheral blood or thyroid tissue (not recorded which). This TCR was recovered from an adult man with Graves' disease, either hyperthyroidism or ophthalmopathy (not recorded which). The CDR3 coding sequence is TGCAGCTTGGGGGCGGACTACCCGTATGGCTACACCTTC. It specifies CSLGADYPYGYTF.